These 3 T cell receptor beta chains originate from one sample sequenced in a study of blood T cell repertoires in COVID-19. Sequencing was performed with immunoSEQ multiplex PCR; in TCRdb, only in-frame clones are kept and a portion is missing. Of some 240,000 clones in the sample, 70% to 90% are singletons; the top ten hold approximately 6.6%. The sample taken for sequencing was PBMCs or T cells enriched from blood (not recorded which). The source is a woman in her fifties or sixties who had been exposed to COVID-19.

This clone has a handful of counts. This rearrangement joins TRBV13 to TRBJ1-2, with D possibly being TRBD1 (5 bases). The CDR3 loop spans 13 amino acids. V shed 2 bases and J shed 5 bases, with 9 bases lying between them. Looked up from germline, CDR1 is PRHDT and CDR2 is FYEKMQ (reference sequence). CDR3 coding DNA: TGTGCCAGCAGCTTACAGGGCGAGTATGGCTACACCTTC. As protein: CASSLQGEYGYTF.

This rearrangement joins TRBV5-6 to TRBJ1-5; D is possibly TRBD1 (6 bases). Germline V lookup: CDR1 SGHDT, CDR2 YYEEEE. The CDR3 length is 18 residues. The V end lost 5 bases, the J end lost 0 bases, and 21 bases lay between the germline ends. The CDR3 sequence is CASSTYILGAYSNQPQHF. The CDR3 coding sequence is TGTGCCAGCAGTACTTACATACTGGGGGCTTATAGCAATCAGCCCCAGCATTTT. The whole variable domain, remainder taken from reference TRBV5-6 and TRBJ1-5, is DAGVTQSPTHLIKTRGQQVTLRCSPKSGHDTVSWYQQALGQGPQFIFQYYEEEERQRGNFPDRFSGHQFPNYSSELNVNALLLGDSALYLCASSTYILGAYSNQPQHFGDGTRLSIL.

This chain joins TRBV5-1 and TRBJ2-2; weak D call: TRBD2 (5 bases). The ends were cut back, 9 bases at V and 1 base at J, with 13 bases in the middle. Germline CDR1 and CDR2: SGHRS and YFSETQ. There are 14 residues in the CDR3. CDR3 sequence (DNA): TGCGCCACCTCGGCGGGCGGGAACACCGGGGAGCTGTTTTTT. It codes for CATSAGGNTGELFF.